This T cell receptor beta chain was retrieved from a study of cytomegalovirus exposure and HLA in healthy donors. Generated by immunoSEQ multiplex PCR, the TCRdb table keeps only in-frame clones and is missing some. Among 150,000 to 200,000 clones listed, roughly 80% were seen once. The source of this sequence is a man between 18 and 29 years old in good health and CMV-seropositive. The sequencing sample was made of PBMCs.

The CDR3 is CASSFPRGQGIQETQYF. Written as DNA, the CDR3 is TGTGCCAGCAGCTTCCCGCGGGGACAGGGGATCCAAGAGACCCAGTACTTC. This rearrangement joins TRBV7-3 to TRBJ2-5, with 10 nucleotides matching TRBD1. Trimming cost V 3 bases and J 1 base; bases outside gene matches: 8. CDR1 and CDR2 from the germline V gene are SGHTA and FQGTGA. CDR3 length: 17 residues.